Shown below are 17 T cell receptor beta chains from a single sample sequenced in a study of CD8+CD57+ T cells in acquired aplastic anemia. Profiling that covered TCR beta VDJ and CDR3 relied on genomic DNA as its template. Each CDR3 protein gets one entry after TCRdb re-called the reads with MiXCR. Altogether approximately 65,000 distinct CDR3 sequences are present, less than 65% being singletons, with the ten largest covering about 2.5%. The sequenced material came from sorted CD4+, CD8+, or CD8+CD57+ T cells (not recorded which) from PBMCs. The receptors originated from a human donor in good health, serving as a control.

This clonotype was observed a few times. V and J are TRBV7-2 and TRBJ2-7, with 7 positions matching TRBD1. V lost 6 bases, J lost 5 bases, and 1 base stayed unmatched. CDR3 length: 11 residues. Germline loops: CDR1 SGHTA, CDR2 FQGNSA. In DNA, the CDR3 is TGTGCCAGCAGGACAGGGAACGAGCAGTACTTC. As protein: CASRTGNEQYF.

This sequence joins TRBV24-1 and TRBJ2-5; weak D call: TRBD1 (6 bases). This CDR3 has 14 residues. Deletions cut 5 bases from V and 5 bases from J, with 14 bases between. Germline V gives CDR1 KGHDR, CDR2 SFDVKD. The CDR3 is CATSVAGVSETQYF. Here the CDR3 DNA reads TGTGCCACCAGTGTGGCAGGGGTTTCGGAGACCCAGTACTTC.

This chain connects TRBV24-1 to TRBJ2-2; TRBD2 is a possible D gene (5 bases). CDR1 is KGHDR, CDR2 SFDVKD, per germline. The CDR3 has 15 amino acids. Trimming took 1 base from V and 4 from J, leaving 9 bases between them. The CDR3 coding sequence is TGTGCCACCAGTGATTTTTTAGGGAGCACCGGGGAGCTGTTTTTT. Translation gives CATSDFLGSTGELFF.

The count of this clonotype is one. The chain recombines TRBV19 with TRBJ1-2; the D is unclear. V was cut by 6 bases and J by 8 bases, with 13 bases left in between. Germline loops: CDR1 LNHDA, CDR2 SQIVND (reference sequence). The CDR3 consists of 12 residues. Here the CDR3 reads CASSARMPGYTF. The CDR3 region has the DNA TGTGCCAGTAGCGCCAGGATGCCCGGCTACACCTTC. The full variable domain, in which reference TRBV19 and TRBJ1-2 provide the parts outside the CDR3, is DGGITQSPKYLFRKEGQNVTLSCEQNLNHDAMYWYRQDPGQGLRLIYYSQIVNDFQKGDIAEGYSVSREKKESFPLTVTSAQKNPTAFYLCASSARMPGYTFGSGTRLTVV.

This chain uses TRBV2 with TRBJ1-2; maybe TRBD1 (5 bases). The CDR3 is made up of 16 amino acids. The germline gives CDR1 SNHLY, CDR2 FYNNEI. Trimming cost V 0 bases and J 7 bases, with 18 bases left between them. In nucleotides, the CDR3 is TGTGCCAGCAGTGAAGCGGTCAGGGTTGGGGGTTTTGGCTACACCTTC. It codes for CASSEAVRVGGFGYTF.

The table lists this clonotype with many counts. CDR3 sequence reads: CSARALRQGNTGELFF. CDR3 in DNA: TGCAGTGCTAGAGCCCTTAGACAGGGTAACACCGGGGAGCTGTTTTTT. The rearrangement joins TRBV20-1 to TRBJ2-2, with 7 bases that match TRBD1. The junction had 7 bases not matched to a gene; V was cut back by 1 base and J by 2 bases. The germline CDR1 and CDR2 sequences are DFQATT and SNEGSKA (reference sequence). The CDR3 totals 16 residues.

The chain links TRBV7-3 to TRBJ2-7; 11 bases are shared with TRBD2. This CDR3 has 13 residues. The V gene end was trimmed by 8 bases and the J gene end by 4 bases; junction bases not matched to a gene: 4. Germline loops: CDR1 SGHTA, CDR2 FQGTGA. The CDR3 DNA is TGTGCCAGCTCTAGCGGGAGGAAGTACGAGCAGTACTTC. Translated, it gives CASSSGRKYEQYF.

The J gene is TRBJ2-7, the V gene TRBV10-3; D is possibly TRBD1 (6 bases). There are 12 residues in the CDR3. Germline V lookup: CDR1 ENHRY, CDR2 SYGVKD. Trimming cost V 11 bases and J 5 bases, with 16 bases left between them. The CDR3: CASKQGINEQYF. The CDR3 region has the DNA TGTGCCTCAAAGCAGGGGATCAACGAGCAGTACTTC.

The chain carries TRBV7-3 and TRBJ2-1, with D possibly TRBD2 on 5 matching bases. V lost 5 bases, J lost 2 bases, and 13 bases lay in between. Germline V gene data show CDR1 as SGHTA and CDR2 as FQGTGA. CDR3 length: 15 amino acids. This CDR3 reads CASSRRGPTYNEQFF. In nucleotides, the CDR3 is TGTGCCAGCAGCCGGCGAGGGCCGACCTACAATGAGCAGTTCTTC.

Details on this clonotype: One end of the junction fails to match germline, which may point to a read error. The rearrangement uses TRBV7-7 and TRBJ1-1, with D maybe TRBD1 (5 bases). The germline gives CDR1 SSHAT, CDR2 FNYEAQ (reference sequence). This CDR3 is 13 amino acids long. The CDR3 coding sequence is TGTGCTAGCAGCTTAGGGGAGGGTACTGAAGCTTTCTTT. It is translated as CASSLGEGTEAFF.

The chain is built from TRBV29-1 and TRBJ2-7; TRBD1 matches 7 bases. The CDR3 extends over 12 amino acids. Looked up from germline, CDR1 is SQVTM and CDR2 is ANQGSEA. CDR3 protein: CSTRQGPYEQYF. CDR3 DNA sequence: TGCAGTACTCGACAGGGACCCTACGAGCAGTACTTC.

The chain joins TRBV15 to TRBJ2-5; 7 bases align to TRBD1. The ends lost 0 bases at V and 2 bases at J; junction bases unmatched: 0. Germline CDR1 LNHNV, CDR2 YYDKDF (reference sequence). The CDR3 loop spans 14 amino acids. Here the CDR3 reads CATSREQGQETQYF. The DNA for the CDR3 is TGTGCCACCAGCAGAGAACAGGGGCAAGAGACCCAGTACTTC.

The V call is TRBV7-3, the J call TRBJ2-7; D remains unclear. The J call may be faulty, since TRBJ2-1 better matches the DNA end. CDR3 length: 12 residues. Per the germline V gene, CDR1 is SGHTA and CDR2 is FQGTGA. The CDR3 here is CASSSSMGEQFF. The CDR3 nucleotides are TGTGCCAGCAGCTCATCCATGGGGGAGCAGTTCTTC.

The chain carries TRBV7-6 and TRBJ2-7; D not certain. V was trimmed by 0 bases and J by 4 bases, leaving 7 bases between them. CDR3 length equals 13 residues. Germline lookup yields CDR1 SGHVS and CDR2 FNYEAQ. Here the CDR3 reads CASSLAFRYEQYF. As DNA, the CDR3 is TGTGCCAGCAGCTTAGCCTTCAGGTACGAGCAGTACTTC.

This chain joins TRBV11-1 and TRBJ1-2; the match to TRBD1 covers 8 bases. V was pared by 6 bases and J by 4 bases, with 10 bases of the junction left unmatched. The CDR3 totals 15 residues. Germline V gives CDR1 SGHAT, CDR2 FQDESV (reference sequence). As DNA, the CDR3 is TGTGCCAGCAGACCTGGACAGGGAGCTACCTATGGCTACACCTTC. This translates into CASRPGQGATYGYTF.

DNA for the CDR3: TGTGCCAGTAACTCACAGGGTGGAAAGAGCAATCAGCCCCAGCATTTT. Translation: CASNSQGGKSNQPQHF. The V gene is TRBV19, the J gene TRBJ1-5; tentative D call: TRBD1 (6 bases). The CDR3 contains 16 residues. V was shortened by 7 bases and J by 1 base, with 17 bases between the two germline ends. Germline loops: CDR1 LNHDA, CDR2 SQIVND (reference sequence).

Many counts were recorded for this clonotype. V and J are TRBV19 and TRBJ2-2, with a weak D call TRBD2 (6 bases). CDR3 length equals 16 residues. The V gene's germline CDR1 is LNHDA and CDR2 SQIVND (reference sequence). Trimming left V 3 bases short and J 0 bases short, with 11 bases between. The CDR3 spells CASSIRGLANTGELFF. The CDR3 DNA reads TGTGCCAGTAGTATTAGGGGACTGGCGAACACCGGGGAGCTGTTTTTT.